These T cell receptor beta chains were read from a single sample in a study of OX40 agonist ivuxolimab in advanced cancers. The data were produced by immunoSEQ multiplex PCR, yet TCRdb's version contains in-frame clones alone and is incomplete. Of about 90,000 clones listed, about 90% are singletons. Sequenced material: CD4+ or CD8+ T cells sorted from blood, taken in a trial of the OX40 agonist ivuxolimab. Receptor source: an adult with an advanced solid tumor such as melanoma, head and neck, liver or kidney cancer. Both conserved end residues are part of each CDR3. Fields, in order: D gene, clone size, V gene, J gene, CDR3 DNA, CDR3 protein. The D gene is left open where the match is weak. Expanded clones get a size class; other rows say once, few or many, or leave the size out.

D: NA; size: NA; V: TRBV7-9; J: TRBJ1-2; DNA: TGTGCCAGCAGCTTAGCGGGGTTCCCCTATAATGGCTACACCTTC; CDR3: CASSLAGFPYNGYTF
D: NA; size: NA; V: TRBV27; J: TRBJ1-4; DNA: TGTGCCAGCAGTTTTAGTAGGGGCCCGGGGGGAAATGAAAAACTGTTTTTT; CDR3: CASSFSRGPGGNEKLFF
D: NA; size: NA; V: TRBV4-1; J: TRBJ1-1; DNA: TGCGCCAGCAGCCCGGCCCCTTCGAACACTGAAGCTTTCTTT; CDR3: CASSPAPSNTEAFF
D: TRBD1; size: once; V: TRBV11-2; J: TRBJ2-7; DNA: TGTGCCAGCAGCTTAATAGGGGGCCCTCTCTACGAGCAGTACTTC; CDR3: CASSLIGGPLYEQYF
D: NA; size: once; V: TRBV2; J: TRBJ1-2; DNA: TGTGCCAGCAGTGTTGGCAGAAACTATGGCTACACCTTC; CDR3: CASSVGRNYGYTF
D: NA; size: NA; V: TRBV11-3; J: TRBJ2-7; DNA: TGTGCCAGCAGCCTGGTCTTCAACATACGGATATACGAGCAGTACTTC; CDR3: CASSLVFNIRIYEQYF
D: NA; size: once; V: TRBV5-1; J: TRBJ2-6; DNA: TGCGCCAGCAGCTTTGGGTCTGGGGCCAACGTCCTGACTTTC; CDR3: CASSFGSGANVLTF
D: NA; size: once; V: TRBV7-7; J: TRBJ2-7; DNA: TGTGCTAGCAGTTCCAGGGAAAACTACGAGCAGTACTTC; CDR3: CASSSRENYEQYF
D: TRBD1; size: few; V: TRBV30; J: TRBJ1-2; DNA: TGTGCCTGGGACAGGGGGCAATTTGGCTACACCTTC; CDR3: CAWDRGQFGYTF
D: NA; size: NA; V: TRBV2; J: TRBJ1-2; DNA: TGTGCCAGCAGTGATACGGGGTTTACTTATGGCTACACCTTC; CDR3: CASSDTGFTYGYTF
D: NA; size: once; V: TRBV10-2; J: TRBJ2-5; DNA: TGCGCCAGCAGTGTTACGCGGCGGGCCGGGCAAGAGACCCAGTACTTC; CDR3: CASSVTRRAGQETQYF
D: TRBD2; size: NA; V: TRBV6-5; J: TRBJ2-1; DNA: TGTGCCAGCAGTTACGACCTAGCGGGATGGTTACATGAGCAGTTCTTC; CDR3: CASSYDLAGWLHEQFF
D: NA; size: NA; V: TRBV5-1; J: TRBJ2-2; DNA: TGCGCCAGCAAAGGAAACACCGGGGAGCTGTTTTTT; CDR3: CASKGNTGELFF
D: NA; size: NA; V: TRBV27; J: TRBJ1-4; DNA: TGTGCCAGCAGTTTCGGTGGAAAACTGTTTTTT; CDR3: CASSFGGKLFF
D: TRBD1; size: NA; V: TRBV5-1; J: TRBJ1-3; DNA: TGCGCCAGCAGCCCCGCGACAGGGGGAGGAAACACCATATATTTT; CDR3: CASSPATGGGNTIYF
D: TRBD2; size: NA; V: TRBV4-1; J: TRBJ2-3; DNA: TGCGCCAGCAGCCAGAGTAGCGGGAGGGCCCCTGATACGCAGTATTTT; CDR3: CASSQSSGRAPDTQYF
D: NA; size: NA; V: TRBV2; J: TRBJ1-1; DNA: TGTGCCAGCAGTGATTTCGAAGCTTTCTTT; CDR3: CASSDFEAFF
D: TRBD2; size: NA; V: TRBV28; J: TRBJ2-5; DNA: TGTGCCAGCAGTTTAGGCGGGAGACTGGAAGAGACCCAGTACTTC; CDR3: CASSLGGRLEETQYF
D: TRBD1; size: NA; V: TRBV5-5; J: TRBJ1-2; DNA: TGTGCCAGCAGCTTGTACCCAGGGGGACTTGGCTACACCTTC; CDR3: CASSLYPGGLGYTF
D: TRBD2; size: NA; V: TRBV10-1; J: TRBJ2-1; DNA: TGCGCCAGCAGTGATCCGACTAGCGGGAGTGGTGAATACAATGAGCAGTTCTTC; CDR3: CASSDPTSGSGEYNEQFF
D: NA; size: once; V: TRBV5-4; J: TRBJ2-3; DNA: TGTGCCAGCAGCTTGGTGGGGGGCAGGTCAGATACGCAGTATTTT; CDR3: CASSLVGGRSDTQYF
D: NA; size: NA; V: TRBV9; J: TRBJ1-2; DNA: TGTGCCAGCAGCCCAAGGACACCCCGAGAGGATGGCTACACCTTC; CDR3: CASSPRTPREDGYTF
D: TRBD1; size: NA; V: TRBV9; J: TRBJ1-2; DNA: TGTGCCAGCAGCGCGCCACCGGGACAGCCTTATGGCTACACCTTC; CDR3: CASSAPPGQPYGYTF
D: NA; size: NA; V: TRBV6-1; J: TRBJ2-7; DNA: TGTGCCAGCAGTGAAGACCGGTCCCTGGATCCCCTGTACGAGCAGTACTTC; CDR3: CASSEDRSLDPLYEQYF
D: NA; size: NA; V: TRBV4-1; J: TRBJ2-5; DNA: TGCGCCAGCAGCCAAGACTTTGAGACCCAGTACTTC; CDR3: CASSQDFETQYF
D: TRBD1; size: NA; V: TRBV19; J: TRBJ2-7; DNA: TGTGCCAGTAGTTTGGGACAGGGCTACGAGCAGTACTTC; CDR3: CASSLGQGYEQYF
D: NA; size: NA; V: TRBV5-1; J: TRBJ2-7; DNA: TGCGCCAGCAGCTTGGGGACAACCTACGAGCAGTACTTC; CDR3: CASSLGTTYEQYF
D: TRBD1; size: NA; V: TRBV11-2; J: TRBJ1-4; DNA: TGTGCCAGCAGCCCATTCGGACAGGGGAATGAAAAACTGTTTTTT; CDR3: CASSPFGQGNEKLFF
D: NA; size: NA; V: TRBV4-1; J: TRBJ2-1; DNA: TGCGCCAGCAGCCAAGGGAGGGTGGATGAGCAGTTCTTC; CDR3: CASSQGRVDEQFF
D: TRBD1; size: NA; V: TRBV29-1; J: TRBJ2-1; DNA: TGCAGCGACGGGACAGGCGAGCAGTTCTTC; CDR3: CSDGTGEQFF
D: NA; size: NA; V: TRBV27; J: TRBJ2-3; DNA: TGTGCCAGCAGCTCATACAGGGAAGATACGCAGTATTTT; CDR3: CASSSYREDTQYF
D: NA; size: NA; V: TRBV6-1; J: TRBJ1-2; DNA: TGTGCCAGCAGTTATTATGGCTACACCTTC; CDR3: CASSYYGYTF
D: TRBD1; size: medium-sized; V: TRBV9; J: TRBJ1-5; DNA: TGTGCCAGCAGCCGGGGGGGCCAGGGGGCGAATCAGCCCCAGCATTTT; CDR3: CASSRGGQGANQPQHF
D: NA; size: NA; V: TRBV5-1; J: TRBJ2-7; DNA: TGCGCCAGCAGCCCAGCATCTTCTGACTACGAGCAGTACTTC; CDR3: CASSPASSDYEQYF